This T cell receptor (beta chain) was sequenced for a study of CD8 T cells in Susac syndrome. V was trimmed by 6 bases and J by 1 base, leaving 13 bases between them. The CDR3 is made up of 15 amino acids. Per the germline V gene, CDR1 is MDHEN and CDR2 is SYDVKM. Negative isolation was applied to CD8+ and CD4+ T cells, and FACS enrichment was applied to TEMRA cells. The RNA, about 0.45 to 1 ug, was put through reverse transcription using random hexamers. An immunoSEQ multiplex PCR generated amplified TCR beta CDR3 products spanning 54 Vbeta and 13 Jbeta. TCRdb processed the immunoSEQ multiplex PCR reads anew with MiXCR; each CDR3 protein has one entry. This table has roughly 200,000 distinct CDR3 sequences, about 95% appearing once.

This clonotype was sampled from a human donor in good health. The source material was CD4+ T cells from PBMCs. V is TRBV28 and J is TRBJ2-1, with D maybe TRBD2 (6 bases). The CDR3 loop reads CASRLGGPSYNEQFF. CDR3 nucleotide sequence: TGTGCCAGCAGGCTGGGGGGACCTTCCTACAATGAGCAGTTCTTC.